This T cell receptor beta chain emerged from a study of cytomegalovirus exposure and HLA in healthy donors. The germline V gene encodes CDR1 SEHNR and CDR2 FQNEAQ (reference sequence). The CDR3 contains 12 residues. Trimming took off 1 base at V and 11 bases at J, with 11 bases between the two ends. The protocol was immunoSEQ multiplex PCR, while the TCRdb copy is restricted to in-frame clones and leaves out a portion. The sample gives about 160,000 clones, approximately 96% of which show up once; 0.89% is in the top ten. Study results and limitations: In the 120 or so validation repertoires, under 95% of cluster scores exceeded 0, per a later analysis.

A word on this clone: What it binds is not known.

What was sequenced was PBMCs. V and J are TRBV7-9 and TRBJ1-2; D gene ambiguous. This receptor was obtained from a woman aged 18-29 years in good health and CMV-seronegative. The CDR3 nucleotides read TGTGCCAGCAGCTTAGGGGAGACGGTATACACCTTC. Its protein product is CASSLGETVYTF.